Listed below are T cell receptor beta chains from one sample, sequenced in a study of a mutant IDH1 vaccine in newly diagnosed glioma. TCRdb's copy holds only in-frame clones and misses some; the assay was immunoSEQ multiplex PCR. The repertoire includes 75,000 to 100,000 clones, approximately 80% of them detected once, and 5.3% sits in the top ten. The input for sequencing was PBMCs, taken from a glioma patient treated with radiotherapy, temozolomide or both. The receptors come from a man aged 35-49 years with glioma. Some clones in this sample may be carry-over from other donors' samples. CDR3s include the opening cysteine and the closing phenylalanine or tryptophan. The size entry is marked missing in some rows and otherwise reads once, few, many or a size class.

TRBJ1-3 | 15 | TRBV30 | . | CAWSKASSSGNTIYF
TRBJ1-4 | 15 | TRBV30 | once | CAWSDMGLVNEKLFF
TRBJ2-1 | 14 | TRBV5-4 | . | CASSLAEVGNEQFF
TRBJ2-7 | 16 | TRBV5-6 | . | CASSFRTSGGAGEQYF
TRBJ2-5 | 16 | TRBV7-9 | once | CASSLGSGGTQETQYF
TRBJ1-1 | 12 | TRBV2 | . | CASSPEGTEAFF
TRBJ2-7 | 14 | TRBV19 | few | CASSSHPQGYEQYF
TRBJ2-7 | 17 | TRBV6-1 | . | CASSEAFTGTGDYEQYF
TRBJ1-5 | 14 | TRBV18 | few | CASSPGTGDQPQHF
TRBJ2-7 | 13 | TRBV5-1 | . | CASSRQGNDEQYF
TRBJ2-7 | 16 | TRBV5-4 | . | CASSLPSGGRSYEQYF
TRBJ1-1 | 15 | TRBV14 | . | CASSPLFEGRTEAFF
TRBJ2-7 | 13 | TRBV19 | . | CASSIGPNYEQYF
TRBJ2-5 | 14 | TRBV6-1 | . | CASSGHGGRETQYF
TRBJ2-3 | 18 | TRBV4-2 | . | CASSPRLAGGPSTDTQYF
TRBJ1-4 | 14 | TRBV5-1 | . | CASNVDPTNEKLFF
TRBJ2-3 | 15 | TRBV6-6 | . | CASSPYQAFTDTQYF
TRBJ1-3 | 14 | TRBV7-9 | medium-sized | CASSSWDSGNTIYF
TRBJ2-1 | 18 | TRBV2 | . | CASINLGGEGSYLIEQFF
TRBJ2-6 | 15 | TRBV5-6 | . | CASSGWISGANVLTF
TRBJ2-1 | 13 | TRBV4-1 | . | CASSQEGGDEQFF
TRBJ1-5 | 16 | TRBV10-3 | . | CAISETRPGVGQPQHF
TRBJ1-1 | 14 | TRBV15 | . | CATSETPGGTEAFF
TRBJ1-4 | 13 | TRBV19 | . | CASAEGQDEKLFF
TRBJ2-7 | 11 | TRBV5-6 | . | CASSALYEQYF
TRBJ1-5 | 15 | TRBV6-1 | . | CASSADSGGGQPQHF
TRBJ1-2 | 15 | TRBV29-1 | . | CSVEDGARATRGYTF
TRBJ2-5 | 13 | TRBV2 | once | CASSQGIGETQYF
TRBJ2-7 | 14 | TRBV6-5 | few | CASSYSRGPYEQYF
TRBJ1-6 | 15 | TRBV6-5 | . | CASSYGRQPNSPLHF
TRBJ1-1 | 14 | TRBV9 | few | CASSVVTGPTEAFF